This is a list of T cell receptor beta chains from one sample in a study of cytomegalovirus exposure and HLA in healthy donors. Repertoires were generated with immunoSEQ multiplex PCR, while TCRdb's copy carries only in-frame clones and drops some. The table has around 190,000 clones, about 83% seen once; the top ten hold 1.7%. Material: PBMCs. These receptors were taken from a middle-aged man in good health and CMV-seropositive. The CDR3 runs from the conserved cysteine through the conserved F or W. A D gene is named only where the DNA matches it firmly. Size is stated for part of the rows, as once, few or many counts, or as a class when the clone is expanded.

CASSLTVGDTGELFF,TGCGCCAGCAGCTTGACCGTCGGGGACACCGGGGAGCTGTTTTTT,TRBV5-1,-,-,TRBJ2-2
CASSLARGLPSGANVLTF,TGTGCCAGCAGCTTGGCCAGGGGCCTCCCCTCTGGGGCCAACGTCCTGACTTTC,TRBV5-4,-,-,TRBJ2-6
CASSLNAQETQYF,TGTGCCAGCAGCCTAAATGCTCAAGAGACCCAGTACTTC,TRBV9,-,-,TRBJ2-5
CASSPDGNEKLFF,TGCGCCAGCAGCCCCGACGGGAATGAAAAACTGTTTTTT,TRBV5-1,-,-,TRBJ1-4
CATSGGAPLTEAFF,TGTGCCACCAGCGGGGGGGCTCCCCTAACTGAAGCTTTCTTT,TRBV15,-,-,TRBJ1-1
CSAVAGVSYNEQFF,TGCAGCGCTGTAGCGGGGGTCTCCTACAATGAGCAGTTCTTC,TRBV29-1,-,TRBD2,TRBJ2-1
CASSQKGTGSYGYTF,TGTGCCAGCAGCCAAAAAGGGACAGGGTCCTATGGCTACACCTTC,TRBV7-8,few,TRBD1,TRBJ1-2
CASSSNRGQPEAFF,TGTGCCAGCAGCTCTAACCGAGGTCAGCCCGAAGCTTTCTTT,TRBV11-2,-,-,TRBJ1-1
CASSERAIYNEKLFF,TGTGCCAGCTCCGAGAGGGCCATTTATAATGAAAAACTGTTTTTT,TRBV2,few,-,TRBJ1-4
CASSQDRGGYIF,TGCGCCAGCAGTCAGGACAGGGGTGGCTACATCTTC,TRBV5-1,-,TRBD1,TRBJ1-2
CASNSDRSNQPQHF,TGTGCCAGTAACTCGGACAGGAGCAATCAGCCCCAGCATTTT,TRBV19,-,TRBD1,TRBJ1-5
CASSLEGLLYGYTF,TGTGCCAGCAGTTTAGAGGGCCTCCTCTATGGCTACACCTTC,TRBV28,-,-,TRBJ1-2
CASSIRGTANSPLHF,TGTGCCAGTAGTATAAGGGGGACGGCTAATTCACCCCTCCACTTT,TRBV19,once,-,TRBJ1-6
CASSEARGLAGAGETQYF,TGTGCCAGCAGTGAAGCGCGGGGCTTAGCGGGAGCGGGGGAGACCCAGTACTTC,TRBV6-1,-,TRBD2,TRBJ2-5
CASSLDRADTQYF,TGTGCCAGCAGCTTAGATAGAGCAGATACGCAGTATTTT,TRBV11-2,-,-,TRBJ2-3
CASSSPTGNDEQFF,TGTGCCAGCAGCTCTCCGACAGGGAACGATGAGCAGTTCTTC,TRBV5-4,-,TRBD1,TRBJ2-1
CASSQVNGNSNQPQHF,TGCGCCAGCAGCCAAGTTAACGGGAACTCTAATCAGCCCCAGCATTTT,TRBV4-1,-,-,TRBJ1-5
CASSFGPPGSGTGEQFF,TGTGCCAGCAGCTTTGGACCACCGGGCAGCGGGACGGGTGAGCAGTTCTTC,TRBV7-2,-,TRBD2,TRBJ2-1
CASSQVGTTNTDTQYF,TGTGCCAGCAGCCAAGTAGGGACTACTAACACAGATACGCAGTATTTT,TRBV4-2,once,TRBD2,TRBJ2-3
CASSDTGQVFQPQHF,TGTGCCAGCAGCGATACGGGACAGGTTTTTCAGCCCCAGCATTTT,TRBV5-8,-,TRBD1,TRBJ1-5
CATSRSTGGGNEKLFF,TGTGCCACCAGCAGATCAACAGGGGGCGGTAATGAAAAACTGTTTTTT,TRBV15,-,TRBD1,TRBJ1-4
CASSPNARDTDTQYF,TGTGCCAGCAGCCCTAACGCCAGGGACACAGATACGCAGTATTTT,TRBV2,-,-,TRBJ2-3
CASSPGTGYYEQYF,TGTGCCAGCAGTCCAGGGACAGGGTACTACGAGCAGTACTTC,TRBV27,-,TRBD1,TRBJ2-7
CASSPGDRNYEQYF,TGTGCCAGCAGCCCTGGAGACAGAAACTACGAGCAGTACTTC,TRBV21-1,-,-,TRBJ2-7
CASSKGGLAGADEQFF,TGTGCCAGCAGCAAAGGGGGACTAGCGGGAGCTGATGAGCAGTTCTTC,TRBV7-2,-,TRBD2,TRBJ2-1
CASSFGQGTYEQYF,TGTGCCAGCAGCTTTGGACAGGGGACCTACGAGCAGTACTTC,TRBV11-2,once,TRBD1,TRBJ2-7
CASSDIQTGTNTEAFF,TGCGCCAGCAGCGACATACAAACGGGAACGAACACTGAAGCTTTCTTT,TRBV4-3,-,-,TRBJ1-1
CASSYRQGVNTEAFF,TGTGCCAGCAGTTACAGGCAGGGGGTGAACACTGAAGCTTTCTTT,TRBV6-6,few,TRBD1,TRBJ1-1
CASKAAGKETQYF,TGTGCCAGCAAAGCAGCGGGAAAAGAGACCCAGTACTTC,TRBV9,once,TRBD2,TRBJ2-5
CASSNYRPVGAFF,TGTGCCAGCAGCAACTACAGGCCTGTCGGAGCTTTCTTT,TRBV21-1,-,-,TRBJ1-1
CASSTGGRNEQFF,TGTGCCAGTAGTACAGGGGGAAGGAATGAGCAGTTCTTC,TRBV27,-,TRBD1,TRBJ2-1
CAWSVYSGNTIYF,TGTGCCTGGAGTGTGTACTCTGGAAACACCATATATTTT,TRBV30,-,-,TRBJ1-3
CASTPQGAPYEQYF,TGTGCCAGCACCCCACAGGGGGCGCCCTACGAGCAGTACTTC,TRBV28,-,TRBD1,TRBJ2-7
CASSLVGVSGNTIYF,TGTGCCAGCAGCCTGGTGGGCGTCTCTGGAAACACCATATATTTT,TRBV28,-,-,TRBJ1-3
CASSSGTVSGEQYF,TGTGCCAGCAGCTCCGGGACAGTCTCTGGGGAGCAGTACTTC,TRBV5-4,-,TRBD1,TRBJ2-7
CASSFEMGQTYEQYF,TGTGCCAGCAGCTTTGAGATGGGACAGACCTACGAGCAGTACTTC,TRBV7-2,few,TRBD1,TRBJ2-7
CASRRGTGGSGANVLTF,TGTGCCAGTCGAAGAGGGACAGGGGGCTCTGGGGCCAACGTCCTGACTTTC,TRBV27,-,TRBD1,TRBJ2-6
CASTPRRDTQYF,TGTGCCAGCACCCCTAGGCGGGATACGCAGTATTTT,TRBV6-6,-,-,TRBJ2-3
CASSQTSGRVNEQYF,TGTGCCAGCAGCCAGACTAGCGGGAGAGTCAACGAGCAGTACTTC,TRBV9,-,TRBD2,TRBJ2-7
CASSLLGGAEAFF,TGTGCCAGCAGTCTCCTGGGGGGTGCTGAAGCTTTCTTT,TRBV6-5,-,-,TRBJ1-1
CASSQEGTPSYEQYF,TGCGCCAGCAGCCAAGAGGGGACACCCTCCTACGAGCAGTACTTC,TRBV4-3,-,-,TRBJ2-7